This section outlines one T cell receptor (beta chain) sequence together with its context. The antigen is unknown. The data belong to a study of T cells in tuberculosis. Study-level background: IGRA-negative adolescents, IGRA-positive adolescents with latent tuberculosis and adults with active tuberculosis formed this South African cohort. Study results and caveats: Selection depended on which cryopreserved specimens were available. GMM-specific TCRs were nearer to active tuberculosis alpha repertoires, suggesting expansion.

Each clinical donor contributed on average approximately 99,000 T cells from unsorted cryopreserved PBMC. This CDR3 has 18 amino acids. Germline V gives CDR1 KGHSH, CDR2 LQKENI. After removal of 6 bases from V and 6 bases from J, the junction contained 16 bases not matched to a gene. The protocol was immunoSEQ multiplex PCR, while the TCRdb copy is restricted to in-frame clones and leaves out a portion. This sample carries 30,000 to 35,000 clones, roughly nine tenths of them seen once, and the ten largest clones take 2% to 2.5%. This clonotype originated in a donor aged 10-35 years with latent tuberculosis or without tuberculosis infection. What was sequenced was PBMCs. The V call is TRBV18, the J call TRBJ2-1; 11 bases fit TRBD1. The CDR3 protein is CASSPGQGEGWDRNEQFF. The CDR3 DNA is TGTGCCAGCTCGCCGGGACAGGGGGAAGGTTGGGATCGCAATGAGCAGTTCTTC.